This T cell receptor beta chain was sequenced during a study of blood T cells in healthy people across ages. The study's findings and limits: CMV status of donors was unknown, possibly confounding expanded clonotype changes. As age increased, TCR beta diversity per million T cells fell in a roughly linear fashion.

Germline lookup yields CDR1 SGHTA and CDR2 FQGTGA. The CDR3 extends over 13 amino acids. V lost 5 bases to trimming and J lost 5 bases, with 9 bases between them. Together with a sample-barcoded 5' primer, a J-beta primer mix was included in a second PCR lasting about 7 to 11 cycles. Every sample produced at least 3 million CDR3-containing paired-end reads. TCRdb called the 5' RACE reads again in MiXCR, with one record for every CDR3 protein. The sample yields about a million distinct CDR3 sequences, 51% seen once. With respect to this clonotype: No antigen is known for it.

Sequenced input: blood. This sequence joins TRBV7-3 and TRBJ2-2; D is possibly TRBD1 (5 bases). This sequence was found in a woman aged 55-70 years in good health. The CDR3 is CASSPDTTGELFF. CDR3 DNA sequence: TGTGCCAGCAGCCCGGACACAACCGGGGAGCTGTTTTTT.